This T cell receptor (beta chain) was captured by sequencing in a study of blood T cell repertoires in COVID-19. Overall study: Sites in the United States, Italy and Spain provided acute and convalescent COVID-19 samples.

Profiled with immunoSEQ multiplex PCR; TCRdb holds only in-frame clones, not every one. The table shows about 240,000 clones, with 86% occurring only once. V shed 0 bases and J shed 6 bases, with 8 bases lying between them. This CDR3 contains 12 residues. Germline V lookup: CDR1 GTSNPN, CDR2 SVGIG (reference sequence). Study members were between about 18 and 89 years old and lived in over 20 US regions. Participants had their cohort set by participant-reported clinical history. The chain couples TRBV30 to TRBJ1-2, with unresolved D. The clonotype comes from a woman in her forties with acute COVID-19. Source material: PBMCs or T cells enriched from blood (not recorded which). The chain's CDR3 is CAWSVRSNGYTF. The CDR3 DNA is TGTGCCTGGAGTGTCCGGAGTAATGGCTACACCTTC. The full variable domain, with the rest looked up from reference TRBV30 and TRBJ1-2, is SQTIHQWPATLVQPVGSPLSLECTVEGTSNPNLYWYRQAAGRGLQLLFYSVGIGQISSEVPQNLSASRPQDRQFILSSKKLLLSDSGFYLCAWSVRSNGYTFGSGTRLTVV.